This T cell receptor (beta chain) was captured in a study of CXCR3-negative and CXCR3-positive naive CD8 T cells. The naive CD8+ gate required CD45RO-CCR7+CD27+CD95- phenotype. General study points: Comparably high diversity was seen in both naive subsets, and much lower diversity in memory CD8+ cells. Naive cells with CXCR3 showed TRB CDR3s that were more hydrophobic than those in CXCR3-negative naive cells. Naive cells, whether CXCR3-negative or CXCR3-positive, had similar TRBV-TRBJ usage, while memory cells differed.

The libraries of TRB cDNA were prepared using 5' RACE with UMI labels. Following a re-call of the 5' RACE reads, TCRdb has one entry per CDR3 protein and lacks DNA. The table lists some 85,000 distinct CDR3 sequences. With regard to this clonotype: The antigen is unknown.

This receptor was obtained from a human donor in good health. Some clones in this sample may be carry-over from other donors' samples. The sequenced sample consisted of naive CXCR3+ CD8+ T cells from blood. Subset here: CD45RO-CCR7+CD27+CD95- naive CD8+ T cells expressing CXCR3 (TNR3+).

CDR3 in amino acids: CASSLMPSGRDYEQYF. The chain is built from TRBV12-3 or TRBV12-4 and TRBJ2-7; the TRBD2 assignment by TCRdb is unverifiable without DNA. The CDR3 is 16 residues long.